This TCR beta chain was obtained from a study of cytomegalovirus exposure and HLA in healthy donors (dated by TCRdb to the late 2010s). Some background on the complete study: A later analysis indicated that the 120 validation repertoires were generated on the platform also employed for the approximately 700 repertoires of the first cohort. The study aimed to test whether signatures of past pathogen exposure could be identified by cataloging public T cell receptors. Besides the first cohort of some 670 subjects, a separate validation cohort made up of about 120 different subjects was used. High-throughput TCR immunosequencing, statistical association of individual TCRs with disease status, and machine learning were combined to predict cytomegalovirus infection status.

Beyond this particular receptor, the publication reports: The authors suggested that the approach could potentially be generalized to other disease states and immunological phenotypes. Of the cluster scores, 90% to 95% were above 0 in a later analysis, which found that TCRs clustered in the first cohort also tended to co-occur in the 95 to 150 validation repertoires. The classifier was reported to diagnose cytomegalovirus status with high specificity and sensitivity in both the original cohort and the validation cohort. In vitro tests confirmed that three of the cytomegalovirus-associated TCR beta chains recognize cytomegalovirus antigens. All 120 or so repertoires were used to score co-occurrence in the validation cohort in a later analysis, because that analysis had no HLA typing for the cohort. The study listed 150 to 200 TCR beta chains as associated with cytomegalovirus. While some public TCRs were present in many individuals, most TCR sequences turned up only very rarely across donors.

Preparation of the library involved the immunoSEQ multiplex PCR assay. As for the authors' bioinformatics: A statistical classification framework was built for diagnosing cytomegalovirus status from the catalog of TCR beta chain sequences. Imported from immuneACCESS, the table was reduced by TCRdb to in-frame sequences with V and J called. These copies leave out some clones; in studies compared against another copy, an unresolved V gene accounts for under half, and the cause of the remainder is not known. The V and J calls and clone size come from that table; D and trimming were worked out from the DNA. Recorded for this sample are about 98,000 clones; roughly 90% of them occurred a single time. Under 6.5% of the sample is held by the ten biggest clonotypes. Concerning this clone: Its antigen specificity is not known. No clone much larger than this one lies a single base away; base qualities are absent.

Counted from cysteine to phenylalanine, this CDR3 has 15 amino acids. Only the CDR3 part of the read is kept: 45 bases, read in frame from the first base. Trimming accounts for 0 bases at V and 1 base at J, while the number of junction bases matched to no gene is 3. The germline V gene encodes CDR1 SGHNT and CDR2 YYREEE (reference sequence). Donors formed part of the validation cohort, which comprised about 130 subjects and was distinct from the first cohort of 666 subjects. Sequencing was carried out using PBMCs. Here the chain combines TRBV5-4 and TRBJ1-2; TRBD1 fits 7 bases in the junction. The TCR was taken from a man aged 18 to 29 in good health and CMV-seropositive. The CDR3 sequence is CASSLEGALNYGYTF. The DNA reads TGTGCCAGCAGCTTGGAGGGGGCCCTTAACTATGGCTACACCTTC.